This entry lists 28 T cell receptor beta chains sequenced from one sample in a study of T cells after yellow fever vaccination. Via MiXCR, TCRdb re-called the 5' RACE reads, giving one row per CDR3 protein. The sample contains under 150,000 distinct CDR3 sequences, roughly 15% of which appear only once. Material: CD8+ T cells sorted from PBMCs, obtained 5 days after the yellow fever booster vaccination. The receptor set was obtained from a man between 18 and 29 years old who received the YFV17D yellow fever vaccine.

The chain links TRBV20-1 to TRBJ2-7, with D hard to call. Between the trimmed V and J ends, which lost 8 bases and 3 bases, there was a span of 11 bases. Germline V gene sequence: CDR1 DFQATT, CDR2 SNEGSKA (reference sequence). The CDR3 is made up of 11 amino acids. CDR3 residues: CSYPMGYEQYF. The DNA of the CDR3 is TGCAGTTACCCTATGGGCTACGAGCAGTACTTC.

The chain combines TRBV6-6 with TRBJ2-1; D gene unclear. Germline V gene data show CDR1 as MNHNY and CDR2 as SVGAGI (reference sequence). The CDR3 length is 14 residues. The germline V and J ends were trimmed by 7 bases and 5 bases, with 15 bases remaining between them. CDR3 loop: CASIQEQENNEQFF. As DNA, the CDR3 is TGTGCCAGCATCCAAGAGCAGGAAAACAATGAGCAGTTCTTC.

This clonotype was seen a few times. This chain joins TRBV4-1 and TRBJ1-6; TRBD1 matches at 7 bases. CDR1 MGHRA and CDR2 YSYEKL come from the germline V gene. CDR3 length equals 18 residues. The J segment lost 13 bases and the V segment lost 2 bases, leaving 20 bases of the junction unmatched. CDR3 residues: CASSQRSVGQARNAPLHF. Here the CDR3 DNA reads TGCGCCAGCAGCCAACGTTCGGTTGGACAGGCGCGAAATGCGCCCCTCCACTTT.

The gene calls are TRBV29-1 and TRBJ1-1; possible D gene TRBD1, 5 bases. The CDR3 totals 10 residues. V was trimmed by 3 bases and J by 11 bases, leaving 10 bases between them. Germline loops: CDR1 SQVTM, CDR2 ANQGSEA. The chain's CDR3 is CSVEGREAFF. The CDR3 coding sequence is TGCAGCGTTGAGGGGCGCGAGGCTTTCTTT.

This chain connects TRBV6-1 to TRBJ2-2; TRBD2 aligns across 8 bases. CDR3 size: 14 residues. Germline CDR1 MNHNS, CDR2 SASEGT. Trimming removed 9 bases from V and 3 bases from J; junction bases left unmatched: 6. CDR3 amino acids: CASSGGPDTGELFF. The DNA for the CDR3 is TGTGCCAGTTCGGGGGGGCCAGACACCGGGGAGCTGTTTTTT.

This clonotype was counted ten times or more. The chain is built from TRBV6-5 and TRBJ2-5; TRBD2 agrees at 7 bases. CDR1 MNHEY and CDR2 SVGAGI come from the germline V gene. This CDR3 is 17 amino acids long. With V trimmed by 5 bases and J by 1 base, 13 bases remained unmatched. This chain's CDR3 is CASSTAPDSGFQETQYF. The CDR3 region has the DNA TGTGCCAGCAGTACCGCCCCGGATAGCGGGTTCCAAGAGACCCAGTACTTC.

The chain employs TRBV4-1 and TRBJ1-2; 9 bases are a match to TRBD1. Unmatched junction bases numbered 1, after V lost 0 bases and J lost 2 bases. This CDR3 spans 15 amino acids. CDR1 is MGHRA, CDR2 YSYEKL, per germline. The DNA for the CDR3 is TGCGCCAGCAGCCAAGATACAGGGGGCAACTATGGCTACACCTTC. Translation gives CASSQDTGGNYGYTF.

The rearrangement uses TRBV7-9 and TRBJ1-2; D gene ambiguous. Germline V gene data show CDR1 as SEHNR and CDR2 as FQNEAQ (reference sequence). V was shortened by 3 bases and J by 4 bases, with 12 bases between the two germline ends. The CDR3 is 14 residues long. The CDR3 DNA follows: TGTGCCAGCAGCTTTGCCGGCGGGTTCTATGGCTACACCTTC. Its protein product is CASSFAGGFYGYTF.

The chain recombines TRBV15 with TRBJ1-2; 11 nucleotides match TRBD1. This CDR3 comprises 15 residues. Looked up from germline, CDR1 is LNHNV and CDR2 is YYDKDF (reference sequence). Losses at the gene ends were 8 bases for V and 4 bases for J; bases not matched to a gene: 9. Here the CDR3 reads CATGRDRGFGYGYTF. The CDR3, as DNA: TGTGCCACCGGAAGGGACAGGGGGTTCGGCTATGGCTACACCTTC.

This clonotype has just a few counts. CDR3 protein: CASSPAWDSSYEQYF. The CDR3, as DNA: TGTGCCAGCAGTCCGGCCTGGGACAGCTCTTACGAGCAGTACTTC. V usage is TRBV12-3 or TRBV12-4 and J usage is TRBJ2-7, with 7 bases that match TRBD1. After removal of 5 bases from V and 4 bases from J, the junction contained 11 bases not matched to a gene. The CDR3 covers 15 residues.

The V and J genes are TRBV29-1 and TRBJ2-6, with 10 bases lining up with TRBD1. Germline values: CDR1 SQVTM, CDR2 ANQGSEA. The V gene end was trimmed by 7 bases and the J gene end by 0 bases; junction bases not matched to a gene: 6. The CDR3 length is 16 residues. The DNA of the CDR3 is TGCAGCGCAGGGACAGGGGACCTCTCTGGGGCCAACGTCCTGACTTTC. It is translated as CSAGTGDLSGANVLTF.

This clonotype was recorded at least ten times. The chain has TRBV6-2 or TRBV6-3 and TRBJ2-2, with D uncertain. The CDR3 consists of 11 residues. The V end lost 8 bases, the J end lost 4 bases, and 5 bases lay between the germline ends. The germline V gene has CDR1 MNHEY and CDR2 SVGEGT. In DNA form, the CDR3 reads TGTGCCAGCTGGTTCACCGGGGAGCTGTTTTTT. Translating gives CASWFTGELFF.

This chain connects TRBV11-2 to TRBJ1-1, with 9 bases that match TRBD1. The germline V gene encodes CDR1 SGHAT and CDR2 FQNNGV. The CDR3 contains 15 residues. J lost 7 bases, V lost 6 bases, and 12 bases had no gene match. The CDR3 is CASSYSRQGDNEAFF. CDR3 coding DNA: TGTGCCAGCAGTTATTCTCGACAGGGGGATAATGAAGCTTTCTTT.

V gene TRBV19 combines with J gene TRBJ2-7, with no clear D. V was cut by 6 bases and J by 6 bases, with 9 bases left in between. This CDR3 contains 11 residues. Germline V gene data show CDR1 as LNHDA and CDR2 as SQIVND (reference sequence). The chain's CDR3 is CASSIRGEQYF. As DNA, the CDR3 is TGTGCCAGTAGCATTCGTGGCGAGCAGTACTTC.

V gene TRBV5-4 combines with J gene TRBJ2-3; 12 bases line up with TRBD2. CDR1 is SGHNT, CDR2 YYREEE, per germline (reference sequence). The CDR3 runs to 19 residues. V lost 0 bases, J lost 5 bases, and 13 bases stayed unmatched. The CDR3 nucleotides are TGTGCCAGCAGCTTGGCTGTGACTAGCGGGGGACCCCGGGGAGATACGCAGTATTTT. The encoded protein is CASSLAVTSGGPRGDTQYF.

This clonotype was counted between two and nine times. This chain joins TRBV4-2 and TRBJ2-1; D not resolved. Trimming removed 3 bases at V and 3 bases at J, with 6 bases between. The length of the CDR3 is 13 residues. Germline lookup yields CDR1 LGHNA and CDR2 YNFKEQ. The CDR3 bases are TGTGCCAGCAGCCATAAAGGCTACAATGAGCAGTTCTTC. Translating it yields CASSHKGYNEQFF.

This clonotype has a count of ten or more. This rearrangement joins TRBV4-1 to TRBJ2-5; the match to TRBD1 covers 11 bases. J was trimmed by 4 bases and V by 4 bases; bases with no gene match: 11. The CDR3 covers 17 residues. CDR1 and CDR2 from the germline V gene are MGHRA and YSYEKL. The CDR3 loop reads CASSRLNSDRGRETQYF. Written as DNA, the CDR3 is TGCGCCAGCAGCCGATTGAACTCGGACAGGGGGCGAGAGACCCAGTACTTC.

This clonotype has just a few counts. The chain recombines TRBV12-3 or TRBV12-4 with TRBJ1-6, with a weak D call TRBD1 (5 bases). Trimming left V 2 bases short and J 8 bases short, with 10 bases between. This CDR3 is built from 14 residues. CDR3 sequence (DNA): TGTGCCAGCAGTTTAAGAGGGGATTATTCACCCCTCCACTTT. Translation: CASSLRGDYSPLHF.

This clonotype was seen ten or more times. The chain employs TRBV12-3 or TRBV12-4 and TRBJ2-3; TRBD2 matches 8 bases. V was pared by 11 bases and J by 5 bases, with 12 bases of the junction left unmatched. The CDR3 runs to 14 residues. The CDR3 is CAAAGGLVKDTQYF. CDR3 DNA sequence: TGTGCCGCCGCCGGGGGACTAGTCAAAGATACGCAGTATTTT.

This clonotype was found many times. CDR3 loop: CASSLYGTDEQYF. For the CDR3, the DNA is TGTGCCAGCAGCTTATACGGGACAGACGAGCAGTACTTC. This rearrangement joins TRBV7-9 to TRBJ2-7, with 7 bases aligning to TRBD1. CDR3 length equals 13 residues. Losses at the gene ends were 2 bases for V and 5 bases for J; bases not matched to a gene: 3. CDR1 is SEHNR, CDR2 FQNEAQ, per germline (reference sequence). The variable domain in full, completed from reference TRBV7-9 and TRBJ2-7, reads DTGVSQNPRHKITKRGQNVTFRCDPISEHNRLYWYRQTLGQGPEFLTYFQNEAQLEKSRLLSDRFSAERPKGSFSTLEIQRTEQGDSAMYLCASSLYGTDEQYFGPGTRLTVT.

This clonotype was seen a handful of times. As DNA, the CDR3 is TGTGCCATCAGTGAGTCCGAAGAAAGCACAGATACGCAGTATTTT. Its protein product is CAISESEESTDTQYF. The chain links TRBV10-3 to TRBJ2-3; D remains ambiguous. Trimming pared 0 bases from V and 0 bases from J, leaving 7 bases between. This CDR3 contains 15 residues. CDR1 is ENHRY and CDR2 is SYGVKD in the germline V gene.

The chain employs TRBV10-3 and TRBJ2-3; D is ambiguous. The CDR3 loop spans 14 amino acids. The ends were cut back, 4 bases at V and 4 bases at J, with 12 bases in the middle. CDR1 ENHRY and CDR2 SYGVKD come from the germline V gene. CDR3 nucleotides: TGTGCCATCAGTGGACTCATAGAACCAGATACGCAGTATTTT. As protein: CAISGLIEPDTQYF.

The chain employs TRBV5-1 and TRBJ1-2; D is perhaps TRBD1 (5 bases). There are 15 residues in the CDR3. V lost 4 bases and J lost 0, with 13 bases in between. Germline V gene data show CDR1 as SGHRS and CDR2 as YFSETQ. This CDR3 reads CASSGTGRTNYGYTF. CDR3 nucleotide sequence: TGCGCCAGCAGCGGTACAGGCCGGACTAACTATGGCTACACCTTC.

This sequence joins TRBV4-1 and TRBJ2-1, with TRBD2 identical over 10 bases. The CDR3 loop spans 15 amino acids. Germline V gene lookup returns CDR1 MGHRA and CDR2 YSYEKL. Trimming at V came to 5 bases and at J to 3 bases, leaving 4 bases not matched to a gene. CDR3 coding DNA: TGCGCCAGCAGCACGACTAGCGGGTTCTACAATGAGCAGTTCTTC. This gives the protein CASSTTSGFYNEQFF.

A few counts support this clonotype. The chain couples TRBV19 to TRBJ2-2; 9 bases agree with TRBD2. The V segment lost 9 bases and the J segment 3 bases; nucleotides outside the gene matches: 5. CDR3 size: 14 residues. The germline V gene has CDR1 LNHDA and CDR2 SQIVND (reference sequence). CDR3 protein: CASRLAEHTGELFF. As DNA, the CDR3 is TGTGCCAGCAGACTAGCGGAGCACACCGGGGAGCTGTTTTTT.

V is TRBV25-1 and J is TRBJ1-5; D remains ambiguous. V lost 1 base and J lost 4, with 8 bases in between. CDR3 length: 14 residues. Germline V gives CDR1 MGHDK, CDR2 SYGVNS. The DNA for the CDR3 is TGTGCCAGCAGTGAATTCACAGAGAATCAGCCCCAGCATTTT. Translated: CASSEFTENQPQHF.

This clonotype appeared a few times. The chain is built from TRBV10-3 and TRBJ2-7, with 11 bases fitting TRBD1. Per the germline V gene, CDR1 is ENHRY and CDR2 is SYGVKD. This CDR3 region has 14 residues. V was pared by 6 bases and J by 5 bases, with 6 bases of the junction left unmatched. CDR3 sequence: CAISFRDRGNEQYF. The CDR3 bases are TGTGCCATCAGCTTCCGGGACAGGGGGAACGAGCAGTACTTC.

The chain carries TRBV9 and TRBJ2-1, with 7 positions matching TRBD1. CDR1 and CDR2 from the germline V gene are SGDLS and YYNGEE. The CDR3 loop spans 16 amino acids. The V segment lost 6 bases and the J segment 9 bases; nucleotides outside the gene matches: 18. The CDR3 bases are TGTGCCAGCACCAAAACGGACAGGCTCCCGGGAAGTGAGCAGTTCTTC. It encodes CASTKTDRLPGSEQFF.